Presented here are 10 T cell receptor beta chains from one specimen sequenced in a study of control samples from healthy donors and cancer patients. Generated by immunoSEQ multiplex PCR, the TCRdb table keeps only in-frame clones and is missing some. The sample table includes approximately 190,000 clones. Material for sequencing was blood. These receptors all stem from a woman aged 30 to 39 in good health.

V is TRBV6-5 and J is TRBJ1-6; TRBD1 is a possible D gene (5 bases). The CDR3 contains 12 residues. The V and J ends lost 2 bases and 11 bases respectively, with 7 bases between them. CDR1 MNHEY and CDR2 SVGAGI come from the germline V gene. CDR3 nucleotide sequence: TGTGCCAGCAGTTACAAGGGGCCACCCCTCCACTTT. Its protein is CASSYKGPPLHF.

The chain uses TRBV21-1 and TRBJ2-2; the table assigns TRBD1, which was not confirmed against the DNA. TRBV21-1 is given as a pseudogene. The CDR3 is 17 amino acids. The CDR3 is CASSIDRPLNPAGELFF. CDR3 DNA: TGTGCCAGCAGCATTGACAGGCCTCTAAATCCTGCCGGGGAGCTGTTTTTT.

The rearrangement uses TRBV16 and TRBJ1-1, with 8 positions matching TRBD1. Germline V lookup: CDR1 KGHSY, CDR2 FQNENV. J lost 0 bases, V lost 0 bases, and 12 bases had no gene match. There are 19 residues in the CDR3. CDR3 in amino acids: CASSQSMTGAGTMNTEAFF. The CDR3 nucleotides are TGTGCCAGCAGCCAATCGATGACAGGGGCGGGAACCATGAACACTGAAGCTTTCTTT.

This chain uses TRBV5-8 with TRBJ2-7; D is tentatively TRBD1 or TRBD2 (5 bases each). CDR1 and CDR2 (germline): SGHTS, YDEGEE. V lost 4 bases, J lost 2 bases, and 13 bases lay in between. CDR3 size: 14 residues. As DNA, the CDR3 is TGTGCCAGCAGCAAGGTCCGGGACCCCTACGAGCAGTACTTC. This sequence encodes CASSKVRDPYEQYF.

The chain couples TRBV5-1 to TRBJ1-3, with TRBD1 matching 8 bases. The CDR3 totals 15 residues. CDR1 is SGHRS and CDR2 is YFSETQ in the germline V gene. With V trimmed by 3 bases and J by 3 bases, 5 bases remained unmatched. CDR3 region: CASSWTGSDGNTIYF. DNA of the CDR3: TGCGCCAGCAGCTGGACAGGGTCTGATGGAAACACCATATATTTT.

V is TRBV9 and J is TRBJ2-3; the D gene is possibly TRBD1 (5 bases). Germline CDR1 reads SGDLS; CDR2 reads YYNGEE. The CDR3 has 16 residues. V was shortened by 4 bases and J by 8 bases, with 23 bases between the two germline ends. The CDR3 loop is CASSPPPGLGAGTQYF. The DNA for the CDR3 is TGTGCCAGCAGCCCCCCACCGGGTCTAGGGGCCGGTACGCAGTATTTT.

V usage is TRBV7-2 and J usage is TRBJ1-4; D call uncertain. The CDR3 has 15 amino acids. Trimming took 2 bases from V and 6 from J, leaving 13 bases between them. Germline V gives CDR1 SGHTA, CDR2 FQGNSA. The CDR3 sequence is CASSLKAGSDEKLFF. The CDR3 nucleotides read TGTGCCAGCAGCTTAAAAGCGGGGTCGGATGAAAAACTGTTTTTT.

This chain uses TRBV7-2 with TRBJ2-7, with D perhaps given as TRBD1 or TRBD2 (5 bases each). CDR1 is SGHTA, CDR2 FQGNSA, per germline. The CDR3 has 15 residues. With 3 bases removed from V and 1 base from J, the gap between germline ends came to 13 bases. The CDR3 region has the DNA TGTGCCAGCAGCTTTTCGTCGGGGCCTTCCTACGAGCAGTACTTC. Its protein product is CASSFSSGPSYEQYF.

This rearrangement joins TRBV6-2 or TRBV6-3 to TRBJ2-7, with D perhaps given as TRBD1 or TRBD2 (7 bases each). Trimming cost V 0 bases and J 5 bases, with 17 bases left between them. Germline CDR1 and CDR2: MNHEY and SVGEGT. The CDR3 has 16 residues. The CDR3 sequence is CASSYSEGGGPHEQYF. CDR3 DNA: TGTGCCAGCAGTTACTCTGAGGGAGGGGGCCCCCACGAGCAGTACTTC.

The J gene is TRBJ1-2, the V gene TRBV4-2; D uncertain. The V gene's germline CDR1 is LGHNA and CDR2 YNFKEQ. Deletions cut 4 bases from V and 4 bases from J, with 10 bases between. The CDR3 consists of 13 residues. CDR3 residues: CASSPPRGYGYTF. Written as DNA, the CDR3 is TGTGCCAGCAGCCCCCCCCGTGGCTATGGCTACACCTTC.